This T cell receptor beta chain was sequenced during a study of T cell responses to AZD1222 COVID-19 vaccine. Here immunoSEQ multiplex PCR was the method, and the copy in TCRdb shows in-frame clones only, minus some. There are 99,000 or so clones in the sample; 75% to 90% occur only once, and around 19% lies in the top ten. The CDR3 loop spans 15 amino acids. The V and J ends lost 2 bases and 0 bases respectively, with 8 bases between them. CDR1 MNHEY and CDR2 SVGEGT come from the germline V gene. The sample here was peripheral blood, taken on day 0 of AZD1222 vaccination. This TCR was recovered from an adult in good health. The chain uses TRBV6-2 or TRBV6-3 and TRBJ1-3, with D uncertain. CDR3 nucleotides: TGTGCCAGCAGTTACCGGCCATACTCTGGAAACACCATATATTTT. Encoded protein: CASSYRPYSGNTIYF.